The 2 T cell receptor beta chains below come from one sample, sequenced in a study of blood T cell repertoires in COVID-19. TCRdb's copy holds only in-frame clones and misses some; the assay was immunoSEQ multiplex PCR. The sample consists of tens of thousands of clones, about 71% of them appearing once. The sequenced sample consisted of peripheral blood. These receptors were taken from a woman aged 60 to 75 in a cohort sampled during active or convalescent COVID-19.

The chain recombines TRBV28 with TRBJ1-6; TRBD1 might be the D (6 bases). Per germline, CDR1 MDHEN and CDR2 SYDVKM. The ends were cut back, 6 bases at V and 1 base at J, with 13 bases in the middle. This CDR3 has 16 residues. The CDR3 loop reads CASSSNRASYNSPLHF. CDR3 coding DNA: TGTGCCAGCAGCTCCAACAGGGCGTCCTATAATTCACCCCTCCACTTT.

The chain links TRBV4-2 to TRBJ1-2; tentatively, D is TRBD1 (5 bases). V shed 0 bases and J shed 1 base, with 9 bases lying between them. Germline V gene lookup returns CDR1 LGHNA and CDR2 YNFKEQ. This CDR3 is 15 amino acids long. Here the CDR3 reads CASSQEPRVNYGYTF. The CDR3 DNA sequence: TGTGCCAGCAGCCAAGAGCCCAGGGTTAACTATGGCTACACCTTC.